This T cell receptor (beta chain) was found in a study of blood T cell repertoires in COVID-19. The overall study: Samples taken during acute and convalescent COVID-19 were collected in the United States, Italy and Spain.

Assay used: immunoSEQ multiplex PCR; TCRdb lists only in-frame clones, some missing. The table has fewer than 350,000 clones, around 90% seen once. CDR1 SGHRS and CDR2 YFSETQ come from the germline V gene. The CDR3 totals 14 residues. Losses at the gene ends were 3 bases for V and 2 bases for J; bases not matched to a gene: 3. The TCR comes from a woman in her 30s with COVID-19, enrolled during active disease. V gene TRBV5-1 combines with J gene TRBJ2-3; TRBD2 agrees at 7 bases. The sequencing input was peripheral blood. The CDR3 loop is CASSSSGTTDTQYF. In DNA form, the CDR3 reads TGCGCCAGCAGCTCCAGCGGGACCACAGATACGCAGTATTTT.